Sequencing of this T cell receptor (beta chain) was carried out in a study of tumor-infiltrating lymphocytes in localized non-small cell lung cancer. Study results and limitations: T-cell fraction did not differ between immunotypes IM1 and IM2.

The V and J ends lost 4 bases and 1 base, in that order; junction bases with no gene match: 5. Germline CDR1 is SGHRS and CDR2 is YFSETQ. The length of the CDR3 is 15 residues. On this clone: Its antigen is still unknown.

Repertoires were generated with immunoSEQ multiplex PCR, while TCRdb's copy carries only in-frame clones and drops some. Here the sample spans about 8,400 clones, roughly 79% being singletons. Sequenced input: uninvolved lung tissue not adjacent to the tumor. The gene calls are TRBV5-1 and TRBJ1-1, with 9 positions matching TRBD1. The clonotype comes from a human donor with non-small cell lung cancer. The CDR3 region has the DNA TGCGCCAGCAGCCCCCCGGGACAGGGGAACACTGAAGCTTTCTTT. Its translation: CASSPPGQGNTEAFF.